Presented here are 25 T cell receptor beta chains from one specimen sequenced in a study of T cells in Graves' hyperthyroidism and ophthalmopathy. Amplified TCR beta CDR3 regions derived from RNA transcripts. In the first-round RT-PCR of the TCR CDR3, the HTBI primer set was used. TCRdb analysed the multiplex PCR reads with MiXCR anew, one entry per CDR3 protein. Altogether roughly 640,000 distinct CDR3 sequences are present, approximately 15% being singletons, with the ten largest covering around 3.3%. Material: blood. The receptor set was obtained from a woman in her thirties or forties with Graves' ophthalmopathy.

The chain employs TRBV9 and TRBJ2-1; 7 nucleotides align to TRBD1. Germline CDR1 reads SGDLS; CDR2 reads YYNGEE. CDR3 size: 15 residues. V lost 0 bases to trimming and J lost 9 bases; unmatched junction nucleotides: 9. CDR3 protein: CASSVVSGGTPEQFF. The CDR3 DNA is TGTGCCAGCAGCGTAGTTTCAGGGGGAACCCCTGAGCAGTTCTTC.

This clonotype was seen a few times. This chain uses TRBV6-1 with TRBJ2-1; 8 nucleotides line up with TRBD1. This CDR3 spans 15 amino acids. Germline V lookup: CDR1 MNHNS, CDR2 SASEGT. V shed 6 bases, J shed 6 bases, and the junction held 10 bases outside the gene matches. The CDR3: CASRSDRGYGNEQFF. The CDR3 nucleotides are TGTGCCAGCAGATCCGACAGGGGCTATGGCAATGAGCAGTTCTTC.

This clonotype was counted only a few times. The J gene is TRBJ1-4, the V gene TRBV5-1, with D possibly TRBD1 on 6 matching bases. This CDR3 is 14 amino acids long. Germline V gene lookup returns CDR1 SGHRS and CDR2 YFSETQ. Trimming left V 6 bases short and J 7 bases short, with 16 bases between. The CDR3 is CASTSGEYGEKLFF. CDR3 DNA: TGCGCCAGCACCTCAGGGGAGTACGGTGAAAAACTGTTTTTT. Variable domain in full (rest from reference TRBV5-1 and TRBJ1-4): KAGVTQTPRYLIKTRGQQVTLSCSPISGHRSVSWYQQTPGQGLQFLFEYFSETQRNKGNFPGRFSGRQFSNSRSEMNVSTLELGDSALYLCASTSGEYGEKLFFGSGTQLSVL.

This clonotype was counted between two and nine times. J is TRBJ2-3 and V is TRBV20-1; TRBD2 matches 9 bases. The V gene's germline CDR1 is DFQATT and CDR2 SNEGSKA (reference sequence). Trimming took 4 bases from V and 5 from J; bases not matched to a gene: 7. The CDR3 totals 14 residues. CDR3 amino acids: CSATPGLARDTQYF. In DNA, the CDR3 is TGCAGTGCTACACCGGGACTAGCAAGAGATACGCAGTATTTT.

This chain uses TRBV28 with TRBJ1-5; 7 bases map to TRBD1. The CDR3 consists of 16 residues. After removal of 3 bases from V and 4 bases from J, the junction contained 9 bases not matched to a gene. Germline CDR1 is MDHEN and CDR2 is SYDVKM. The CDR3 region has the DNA TGTGCCAGCAGTTTGGGGGACAGTGCAACGAATCAGCCCCAGCATTTT. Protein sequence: CASSLGDSATNQPQHF.

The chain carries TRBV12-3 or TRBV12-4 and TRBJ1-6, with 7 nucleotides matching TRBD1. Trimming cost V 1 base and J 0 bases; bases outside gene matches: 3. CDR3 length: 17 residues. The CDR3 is CASSLEAGGSYNSPLHF. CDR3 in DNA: TGTGCCAGCAGTTTAGAGGCAGGGGGCTCCTATAATTCACCCCTCCACTTT.

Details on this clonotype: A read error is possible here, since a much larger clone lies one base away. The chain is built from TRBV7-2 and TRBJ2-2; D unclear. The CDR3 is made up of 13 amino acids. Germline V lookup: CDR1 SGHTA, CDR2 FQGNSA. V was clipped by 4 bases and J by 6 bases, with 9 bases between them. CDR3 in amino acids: CASSSTWSGELFF. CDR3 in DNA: TGTGCCAGCAGCTCAACATGGTCCGGGGAGCTGTTTTTT.

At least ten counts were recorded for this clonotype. The CDR3 DNA sequence: TGTGCCAGCAGTTACTCGACGGGGGAATTGGGTGAAAAACTGTTTTTT. The encoded protein is CASSYSTGELGEKLFF. The V gene is TRBV6-5, the J gene TRBJ1-4, with a weak D call TRBD1 (5 bases). Trimming took off 0 bases at V and 7 bases at J, with 15 bases between the two ends. The CDR3 covers 16 residues. Germline lookup yields CDR1 MNHEY and CDR2 SVGAGI.

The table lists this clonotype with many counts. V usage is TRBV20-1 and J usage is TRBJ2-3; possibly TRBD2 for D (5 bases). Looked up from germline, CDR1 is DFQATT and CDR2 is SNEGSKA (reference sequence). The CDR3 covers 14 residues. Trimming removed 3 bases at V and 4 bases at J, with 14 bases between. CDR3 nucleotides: TGCAGTGCTAGGGCGGGCTTAGACTCAGATACGCAGTATTTT. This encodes CSARAGLDSDTQYF.

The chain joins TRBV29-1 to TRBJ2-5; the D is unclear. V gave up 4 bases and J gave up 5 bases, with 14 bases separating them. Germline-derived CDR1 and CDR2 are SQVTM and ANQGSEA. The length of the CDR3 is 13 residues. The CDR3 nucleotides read TGCAGCGTTGTAGAAGCGACCTGGGAGACCCAGTACTTC. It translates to CSVVEATWETQYF.

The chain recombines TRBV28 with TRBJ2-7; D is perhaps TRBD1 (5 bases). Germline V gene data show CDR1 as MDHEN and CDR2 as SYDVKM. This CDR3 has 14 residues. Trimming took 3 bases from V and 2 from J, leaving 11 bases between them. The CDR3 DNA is TGTGCCAGCAGTTTGGCCAGGGCCCCCTACGAGCAGTACTTC. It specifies CASSLARAPYEQYF.

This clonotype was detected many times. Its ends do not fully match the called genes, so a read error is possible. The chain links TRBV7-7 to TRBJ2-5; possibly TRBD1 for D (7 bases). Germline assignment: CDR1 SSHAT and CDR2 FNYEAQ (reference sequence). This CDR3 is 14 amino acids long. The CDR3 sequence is CASSNAGQQETQYF. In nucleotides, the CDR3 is TGTGCTAGCAGCAACGCGGGACAGCAAGAGACCCAGTACTTC.

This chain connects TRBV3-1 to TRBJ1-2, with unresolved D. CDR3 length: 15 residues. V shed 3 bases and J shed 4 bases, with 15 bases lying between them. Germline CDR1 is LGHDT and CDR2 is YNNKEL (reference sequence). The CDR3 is CASSQTMSGFYGYTF. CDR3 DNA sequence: TGTGCCAGCAGCCAGACGATGTCCGGATTCTATGGCTACACCTTC.

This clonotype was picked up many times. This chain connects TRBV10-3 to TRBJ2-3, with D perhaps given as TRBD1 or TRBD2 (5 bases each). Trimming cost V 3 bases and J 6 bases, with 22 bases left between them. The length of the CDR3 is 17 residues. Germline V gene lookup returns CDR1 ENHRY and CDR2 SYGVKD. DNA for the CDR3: TGTGCCATCAGTGATCACGGGGACCAGTTCCTTGTCGATACGCAGTATTTT. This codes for CAISDHGDQFLVDTQYF.

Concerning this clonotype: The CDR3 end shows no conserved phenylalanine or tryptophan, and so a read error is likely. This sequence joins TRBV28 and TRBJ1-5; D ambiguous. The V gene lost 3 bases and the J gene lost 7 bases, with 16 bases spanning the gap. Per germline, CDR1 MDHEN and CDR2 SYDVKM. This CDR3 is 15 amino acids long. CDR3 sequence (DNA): TGTGCCAGCAGTTTCGGAAGGGTAGGCGGGCAGCCCCAGCATTCT. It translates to CASSFGRVGGQPQHS.

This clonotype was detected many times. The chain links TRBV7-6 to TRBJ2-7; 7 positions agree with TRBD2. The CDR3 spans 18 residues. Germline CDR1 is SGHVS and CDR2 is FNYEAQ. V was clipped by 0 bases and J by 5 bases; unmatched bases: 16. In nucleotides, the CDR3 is TGTGCCAGCAGCTTAGCACTGCAGCGGCGGGCGGGAGAGGACGAGCAGTACTTC. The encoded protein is CASSLALQRRAGEDEQYF.

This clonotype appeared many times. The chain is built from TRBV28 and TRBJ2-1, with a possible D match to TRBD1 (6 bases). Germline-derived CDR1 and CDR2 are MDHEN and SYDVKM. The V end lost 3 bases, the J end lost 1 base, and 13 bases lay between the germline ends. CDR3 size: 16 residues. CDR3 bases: TGTGCCAGCAGTTTTCAGTACAGGGTATCCTACAATGAGCAGTTCTTC. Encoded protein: CASSFQYRVSYNEQFF.

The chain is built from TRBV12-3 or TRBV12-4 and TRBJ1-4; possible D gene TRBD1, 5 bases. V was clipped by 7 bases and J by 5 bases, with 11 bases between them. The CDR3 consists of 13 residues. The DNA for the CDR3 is TGTGCCAGCACTGGGGAGGGGAATGAAAAACTGTTTTTT. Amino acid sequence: CASTGEGNEKLFF.

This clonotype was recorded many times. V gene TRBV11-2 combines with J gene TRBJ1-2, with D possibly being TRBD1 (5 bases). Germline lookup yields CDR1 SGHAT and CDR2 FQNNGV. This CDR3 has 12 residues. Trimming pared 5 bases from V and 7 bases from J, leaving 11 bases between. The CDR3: CASSPEGFGYTF. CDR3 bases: TGTGCCAGCAGCCCCGAGGGGTTTGGCTACACCTTC. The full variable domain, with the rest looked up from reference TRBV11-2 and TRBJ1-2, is EAGVAQSPRYKIIEKRQSVAFWCNPISGHATLYWYQQILGQGPKLLIQFQNNGVVDDSQLPKDRFSAERLKGVDSTLKIQPAKLEDSAVYLCASSPEGFGYTFGSGTRLTVV.

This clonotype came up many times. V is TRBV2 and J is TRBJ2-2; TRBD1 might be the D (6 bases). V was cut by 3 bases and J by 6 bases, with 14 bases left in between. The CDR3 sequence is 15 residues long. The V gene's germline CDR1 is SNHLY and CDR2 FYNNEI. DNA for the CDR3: TGTGCCAGCAGTGAGTGGGCAGGGGCCCCCGGGGAGCTGTTTTTT. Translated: CASSEWAGAPGELFF.

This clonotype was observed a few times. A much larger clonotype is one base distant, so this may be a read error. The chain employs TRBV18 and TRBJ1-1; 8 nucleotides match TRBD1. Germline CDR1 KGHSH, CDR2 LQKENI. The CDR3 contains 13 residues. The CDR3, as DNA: TGTGCCTGCTCACAGGACAGGGAGGATGAAGCTTTCTTT. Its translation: CACSQDREDEAFF.

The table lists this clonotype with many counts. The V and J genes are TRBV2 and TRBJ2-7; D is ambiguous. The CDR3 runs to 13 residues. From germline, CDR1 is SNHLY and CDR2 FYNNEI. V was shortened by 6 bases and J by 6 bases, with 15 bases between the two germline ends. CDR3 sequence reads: CASRPNVGSEQYF. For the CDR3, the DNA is TGTGCCAGCAGACCCAACGTTGGGTCCGAGCAGTACTTC.

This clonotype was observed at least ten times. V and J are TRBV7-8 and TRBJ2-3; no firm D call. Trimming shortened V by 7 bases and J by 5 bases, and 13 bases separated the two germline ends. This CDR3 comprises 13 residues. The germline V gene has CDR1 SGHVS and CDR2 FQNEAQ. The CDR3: CASTDLTQDTQYF. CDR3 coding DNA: TGTGCCAGCACAGACCTAACTCAAGATACGCAGTATTTT. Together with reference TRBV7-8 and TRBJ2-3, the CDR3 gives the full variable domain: GAGVSQSPRYKVAKRGQDVALRCDPISGHVSLFWYQQALGQGPEFLTYFQNEAQLDKSGLPSDRFFAERPEGSVSTLKIQRTQQEDSAVYLCASTDLTQDTQYFGPGTRLTVL.

The chain's CDR3 is CASSQEQGGTGELFF. CDR3 DNA: TGTGCCAGCAGCCAAGAACAGGGGGGCACCGGGGAGCTGTTTTTT. V usage is TRBV4-2 and J usage is TRBJ2-2, with 8 bases that match TRBD1. The CDR3 runs 15 residues. V lost 0 bases and J lost 4; bases outside the gene matches: 1. Per germline, CDR1 LGHNA and CDR2 YNFKEQ.

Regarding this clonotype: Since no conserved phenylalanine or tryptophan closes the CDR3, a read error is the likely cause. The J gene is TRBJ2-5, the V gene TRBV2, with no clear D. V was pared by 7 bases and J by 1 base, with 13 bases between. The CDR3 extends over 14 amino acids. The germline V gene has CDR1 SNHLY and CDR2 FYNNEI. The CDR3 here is CASNQAWAQETQYS. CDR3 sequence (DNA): TGTGCCAGCAATCAGGCCTGGGCCCAAGAGACCCAGTACTCC.